These T cell receptor beta chains were read from a single sample in a study of healthy donors' naive CD4 and CD8 T cells. TCRdb re-analysed the reads in MiXCR, keeping a single row per CDR3 protein. The sample includes some 190,000 distinct CDR3 sequences, about 74% of them seen just once. The source material was naive CD4+ and CD8+ T cells sorted from blood, pooled from several donors. Every receptor here comes from a pool of human donors in good health; the sample pools cells from several healthy donors. The CDR3 runs from the conserved cysteine through the conserved F or W. Each record gives: clone size, V gene, J gene, D gene, CDR3 protein, CDR3 DNA. The D gene is left open where the match is weak. Clone size appears in some rows only: once, few, many, or a class for an expanded clone.

clone size: once; V gene: TRBV24-1; J gene: TRBJ1-5; D gene: NA; CDR3 protein: CATSDSGSSWPQHF; CDR3 DNA: TGTGCCACCAGTGATTCGGGATCCTCGTGGCCCCAGCATTTT
clone size: NA; V gene: TRBV5-4; J gene: TRBJ2-1; D gene: NA; CDR3 protein: CASSRRLEGLTNEQFF; CDR3 DNA: TGTGCCAGCAGCCGAAGACTAGAGGGGCTTACCAATGAGCAGTTCTTC
clone size: NA; V gene: TRBV7-8; J gene: TRBJ1-1; D gene: NA; CDR3 protein: CASSLDVRAMNTEAFF; CDR3 DNA: TGTGCCAGCAGCTTAGATGTCAGGGCTATGAACACTGAAGCTTTCTTT
clone size: NA; V gene: TRBV6-5; J gene: TRBJ2-5; D gene: NA; CDR3 protein: CASSYSEETQYF; CDR3 DNA: TGTGCCAGCAGTTACTCTGAAGAGACCCAGTACTTC
clone size: NA; V gene: TRBV5-1; J gene: TRBJ1-1; D gene: NA; CDR3 protein: CASSPRAGSTEAFF; CDR3 DNA: TGCGCCAGCAGCCCTCGGGCGGGGTCCACTGAAGCTTTCTTT
clone size: NA; V gene: TRBV29-1; J gene: TRBJ2-5; D gene: TRBD2; CDR3 protein: CSVVILAGVGTQYF; CDR3 DNA: TGCAGCGTTGTGATTCTAGCGGGAGTCGGGACCCAGTACTTC
clone size: NA; V gene: TRBV19; J gene: TRBJ2-7; D gene: TRBD1; CDR3 protein: CASSTSQGRQYF; CDR3 DNA: TGTGCCAGTAGTACCTCACAGGGGCGACAGTACTTC
clone size: NA; V gene: TRBV11-1; J gene: TRBJ1-1; D gene: NA; CDR3 protein: CASSSLAGYEAFF; CDR3 DNA: TGTGCCAGCAGCTCCCTGGCGGGTTATGAAGCTTTCTTT
clone size: NA; V gene: TRBV29-1; J gene: TRBJ1-1; D gene: NA; CDR3 protein: CSVDGLNTEAFF; CDR3 DNA: TGCAGCGTTGACGGGCTGAACACTGAAGCTTTCTTT
clone size: few; V gene: TRBV29-1; J gene: TRBJ2-5; D gene: NA; CDR3 protein: CSVEEIVGRETQYF; CDR3 DNA: TGCAGCGTTGAAGAAATTGTTGGGAGGGAGACCCAGTACTTC
clone size: NA; V gene: TRBV29-1; J gene: TRBJ1-3; D gene: TRBD1; CDR3 protein: CSVETGAGNTIYF; CDR3 DNA: TGCAGCGTTGAAACAGGGGCTGGAAACACCATATATTTT
clone size: NA; V gene: TRBV29-1; J gene: TRBJ1-5; D gene: TRBD1; CDR3 protein: CSVETGGGQPQHF; CDR3 DNA: TGCAGCGTTGAGACAGGGGGCGGGCAGCCCCAGCATTTT
clone size: NA; V gene: TRBV30; J gene: TRBJ1-3; D gene: NA; CDR3 protein: CAWTRGPTAGNTIYF; CDR3 DNA: TGTGCCTGGACTAGAGGCCCAACGGCTGGAAACACCATATATTTT
clone size: once; V gene: TRBV6-5; J gene: TRBJ2-5; D gene: TRBD2; CDR3 protein: CASSELAPPGETQYF; CDR3 DNA: TGTGCCAGCAGTGAACTAGCGCCACCCGGAGAGACCCAGTACTTC
clone size: NA; V gene: TRBV7-8; J gene: TRBJ1-1; D gene: TRBD1; CDR3 protein: CASSGDRATEAFF; CDR3 DNA: TGTGCCAGCAGCGGGGACAGGGCCACTGAAGCTTTCTTT
clone size: few; V gene: TRBV18; J gene: TRBJ1-1; D gene: NA; CDR3 protein: CASSPQRVRDTEAFF; CDR3 DNA: TGTGCCAGCTCACCACAAAGGGTGAGGGACACTGAAGCTTTCTTT
clone size: NA; V gene: TRBV19; J gene: TRBJ1-5; D gene: TRBD1; CDR3 protein: CASSLDRGPGNQPQHF; CDR3 DNA: TGTGCCAGTAGCCTAGACAGGGGGCCTGGCAATCAGCCCCAGCATTTT
clone size: NA; V gene: TRBV7-9; J gene: TRBJ1-2; D gene: NA; CDR3 protein: CASSLATDYGCTF; CDR3 DNA: TGTGCCAGCAGCTTAGCTACGGACTATGGCTGCACCTTC
clone size: NA; V gene: TRBV5-4; J gene: TRBJ1-2; D gene: NA; CDR3 protein: CASSFRPPLYGYTF; CDR3 DNA: TGTGCCAGCAGCTTTAGGCCGCCTCTCTATGGCTACACCTTC
clone size: NA; V gene: TRBV5-1; J gene: TRBJ1-1; D gene: NA; CDR3 protein: CASSLEGSMNTEAFF; CDR3 DNA: TGCGCCAGCAGCCTCGAGGGCTCCATGAACACTGAAGCTTTCTTT
clone size: NA; V gene: TRBV6-5; J gene: TRBJ1-2; D gene: TRBD1; CDR3 protein: CASSYEYGTGAAVYGYTF; CDR3 DNA: TGTGCCAGCAGTTACGAGTATGGGACAGGGGCCGCGGTCTATGGCTACACCTTC
clone size: NA; V gene: TRBV19; J gene: TRBJ1-1; D gene: TRBD1; CDR3 protein: CASSVPGTGDRAFF; CDR3 DNA: TGTGCCAGTAGTGTCCCCGGGACAGGGGATCGGGCTTTCTTT
clone size: NA; V gene: TRBV27; J gene: TRBJ2-2; D gene: NA; CDR3 protein: CASSQAGVTGELFF; CDR3 DNA: TGTGCCAGCAGCCAGGCAGGGGTCACCGGGGAGCTGTTTTTT
clone size: NA; V gene: TRBV19; J gene: TRBJ2-3; D gene: NA; CDR3 protein: CASSTTYRSDTQYF; CDR3 DNA: TGTGCCAGTAGTACCACGTACAGGTCAGATACGCAGTATTTT
clone size: NA; V gene: TRBV24-1; J gene: TRBJ1-5; D gene: NA; CDR3 protein: CATSDPPGQPQHF; CDR3 DNA: TGTGCCACCAGTGACCCGCCTGGTCAGCCCCAGCATTTT
clone size: NA; V gene: TRBV4-1; J gene: TRBJ1-3; D gene: NA; CDR3 protein: CASSQSTNSGNTIYF; CDR3 DNA: TGCGCCAGCAGCCAATCGACAAACTCTGGAAACACCATATATTTT
clone size: NA; V gene: TRBV29-1; J gene: TRBJ2-1; D gene: TRBD2; CDR3 protein: CSVMTSERSEQFF; CDR3 DNA: TGCAGCGTGATGACTAGCGAAAGGAGTGAGCAGTTCTTC
clone size: NA; V gene: TRBV27; J gene: TRBJ2-7; D gene: NA; CDR3 protein: CASRPGTPWDEQYF; CDR3 DNA: TGTGCCAGCAGACCCGGGACACCCTGGGACGAGCAGTACTTC
clone size: NA; V gene: TRBV6-5; J gene: TRBJ1-1; D gene: TRBD1; CDR3 protein: CASSPTQWTGGNTEAFF; CDR3 DNA: TGTGCCAGCAGTCCTACCCAGTGGACAGGAGGGAACACTGAAGCTTTCTTT
clone size: NA; V gene: TRBV19; J gene: TRBJ2-1; D gene: NA; CDR3 protein: CASSMTSTNEQFF; CDR3 DNA: TGTGCCAGTAGTATGACTAGTACCAATGAGCAGTTCTTC
clone size: NA; V gene: TRBV19; J gene: TRBJ1-1; D gene: NA; CDR3 protein: CASSMMVTTEAFF; CDR3 DNA: TGTGCCAGTAGTATGATGGTGACCACTGAAGCTTTCTTT
clone size: NA; V gene: TRBV11-2; J gene: TRBJ2-6; D gene: NA; CDR3 protein: CASSLGKFGSSGANVLTF; CDR3 DNA: TGTGCCAGCAGCTTAGGGAAGTTCGGGAGCTCTGGGGCCAACGTCCTGACTTTC
clone size: NA; V gene: TRBV4-3; J gene: TRBJ2-3; D gene: TRBD2; CDR3 protein: CASSQDLPREVGDTQYF; CDR3 DNA: TGCGCCAGCAGCCAAGATCTGCCGCGGGAGGTCGGGGATACGCAGTATTTT
clone size: few; V gene: TRBV6-2/TRBV6-3; J gene: TRBJ2-7; D gene: TRBD2; CDR3 protein: CASSRPGLSTYEQYF; CDR3 DNA: TGTGCCAGCAGTCGGCCGGGACTATCAACCTACGAGCAGTACTTC
clone size: NA; V gene: TRBV27; J gene: TRBJ2-1; D gene: NA; CDR3 protein: CASSLARSHNEQFF; CDR3 DNA: TGTGCCAGCAGTTTAGCTAGATCCCACAATGAGCAGTTCTTC
clone size: NA; V gene: TRBV30; J gene: TRBJ1-3; D gene: TRBD1; CDR3 protein: CALTGATGSGNTIYF; CDR3 DNA: TGTGCCTTAACAGGGGCGACTGGCTCTGGAAACACCATATATTTT
clone size: NA; V gene: TRBV5-5; J gene: TRBJ2-1; D gene: TRBD2; CDR3 protein: CASRLGTSGSVYNEQFF; CDR3 DNA: TGTGCCAGCAGACTCGGGACTAGCGGGAGTGTGTACAATGAGCAGTTCTTC
clone size: NA; V gene: TRBV5-1; J gene: TRBJ2-5; D gene: NA; CDR3 protein: CASTGVQETQYF; CDR3 DNA: TGCGCCAGCACCGGAGTTCAAGAGACCCAGTACTTC
clone size: NA; V gene: TRBV29-1; J gene: TRBJ2-3; D gene: NA; CDR3 protein: CSARAGTGPSDTQYF; CDR3 DNA: TGCAGCGCGAGGGCGGGAACAGGCCCCTCAGATACGCAGTATTTT
clone size: NA; V gene: TRBV6-5; J gene: TRBJ2-3; D gene: TRBD2; CDR3 protein: CASSYSKAGGRATQYF; CDR3 DNA: TGTGCCAGCAGTTACTCGAAAGCGGGAGGTCGGGCTACGCAGTATTTT
clone size: NA; V gene: TRBV12-3/TRBV12-4; J gene: TRBJ2-7; D gene: NA; CDR3 protein: CASSLSGLSYEQYF; CDR3 DNA: TGTGCCAGCAGTTTATCGGGGCTATCCTACGAGCAGTACTTC
clone size: NA; V gene: TRBV6-5; J gene: TRBJ2-7; D gene: TRBD2; CDR3 protein: CASSTRLAGGHSSYEQYF; CDR3 DNA: TGTGCCAGCAGCACAAGACTAGCGGGAGGCCACAGCTCCTACGAGCAGTACTTC
clone size: NA; V gene: TRBV6-5; J gene: TRBJ1-1; D gene: TRBD1; CDR3 protein: CASSHLTGGRTEAFF; CDR3 DNA: TGTGCCAGCAGCCACCTCACAGGGGGGCGCACTGAAGCTTTCTTT
clone size: NA; V gene: TRBV30; J gene: TRBJ1-1; D gene: NA; CDR3 protein: CAWSSSMGGMNTEAFF; CDR3 DNA: TGTGCCTGGAGTTCTTCGATGGGCGGCATGAACACTGAAGCTTTCTTT
clone size: NA; V gene: TRBV27; J gene: TRBJ1-1; D gene: NA; CDR3 protein: CATNEGGKAFF; CDR3 DNA: TGTGCCACCAACGAAGGAGGTAAAGCTTTCTTT
clone size: NA; V gene: TRBV29-1; J gene: TRBJ2-7; D gene: NA; CDR3 protein: CSAVRPGLTYEQYF; CDR3 DNA: TGCAGCGCTGTACGACCGGGACTCACCTACGAGCAGTACTTC
clone size: NA; V gene: TRBV5-1; J gene: TRBJ2-1; D gene: NA; CDR3 protein: CASSLEPSRGYNEQFF; CDR3 DNA: TGCGCCAGCAGCTTGGAGCCGTCCCGAGGTTACAATGAGCAGTTCTTC
clone size: NA; V gene: TRBV5-5; J gene: TRBJ2-1; D gene: NA; CDR3 protein: CASLQDGEQFF; CDR3 DNA: TGCGCCAGCCTCCAGGATGGGGAGCAGTTCTTC
clone size: NA; V gene: TRBV29-1; J gene: TRBJ1-1; D gene: NA; CDR3 protein: CSVGRTIMNTEAFF; CDR3 DNA: TGCAGCGTTGGAAGGACAATTATGAACACTGAAGCTTTCTTT
clone size: NA; V gene: TRBV10-3; J gene: TRBJ2-5; D gene: NA; CDR3 protein: CAISEGVRDLTQETQYF; CDR3 DNA: TGTGCCATCAGTGAGGGGGTAAGAGACCTGACTCAAGAGACCCAGTACTTC
clone size: few; V gene: TRBV6-5; J gene: TRBJ2-1; D gene: NA; CDR3 protein: CASSYSNDEQFF; CDR3 DNA: TGTGCCAGCAGTTACTCGAACGATGAGCAGTTCTTC
clone size: NA; V gene: TRBV14; J gene: TRBJ2-7; D gene: NA; CDR3 protein: CASSQLGPNRDEQYF; CDR3 DNA: TGTGCCAGCAGCCAACTGGGACCCAATCGAGACGAGCAGTACTTC
clone size: few; V gene: TRBV29-1; J gene: TRBJ2-3; D gene: TRBD2; CDR3 protein: CSANSGTDTDTQYF; CDR3 DNA: TGCAGCGCCAATAGCGGGACCGACACAGATACGCAGTATTTT
clone size: NA; V gene: TRBV27; J gene: TRBJ2-3; D gene: NA; CDR3 protein: CNGGSADTQYF; CDR3 DNA: TGTAACGGGGGATCAGCAGATACGCAGTATTTT
clone size: few; V gene: TRBV6-5; J gene: TRBJ1-1; D gene: NA; CDR3 protein: CASSRGIRRDTEAFF; CDR3 DNA: TGTGCCAGCAGTCGAGGGATCAGACGGGATACTGAAGCTTTCTTT
clone size: few; V gene: TRBV19; J gene: TRBJ2-7; D gene: NA; CDR3 protein: CASSIRSRISSYEQYF; CDR3 DNA: TGTGCCAGTAGTATAAGGTCTCGGATCAGCTCCTACGAGCAGTACTTC
clone size: few; V gene: TRBV29-1; J gene: TRBJ2-1; D gene: NA; CDR3 protein: CSAEGYMRSYNEQFF; CDR3 DNA: TGCAGCGCCGAGGGGTACATGCGCTCCTACAATGAGCAGTTCTTC
clone size: NA; V gene: TRBV6-2/TRBV6-3; J gene: TRBJ2-7; D gene: TRBD2; CDR3 protein: CASSLRTSGTYEQYF; CDR3 DNA: TGTGCCAGCAGTCTGAGGACTAGCGGAACCTACGAGCAGTACTTC
clone size: NA; V gene: TRBV4-3; J gene: TRBJ1-1; D gene: TRBD1; CDR3 protein: CASSPRFPTGDGTEAFF; CDR3 DNA: TGCGCCAGCAGCCCCAGGTTTCCAACAGGGGACGGCACTGAAGCTTTCTTT
clone size: once; V gene: TRBV12-3/TRBV12-4; J gene: TRBJ2-7; D gene: TRBD1; CDR3 protein: CASNPGTGSIEQYF; CDR3 DNA: TGTGCCAGCAATCCCGGGACAGGGTCGATCGAGCAGTACTTC